The rows below give T cell receptor beta chains drawn from one sample of a study of T cell clonotyping in hematopoietic cell transplantation. Assay used: immunoSEQ multiplex PCR; TCRdb lists only in-frame clones, some missing. The table has a few thousand clones, 19% seen once; the top ten hold roughly 21%. The sample was PBMCs, taken 180 days after allogeneic stem cell transplant. The receptors stem from a male patient aged 18-29 years who had an allogeneic stem cell transplant, so the T cells may come from the graft donor. Some clones in this sample may be carry-over from other donors' samples. The CDR3 runs from the conserved cysteine through the conserved F or W. The D gene is left open where the match is weak. Part of the rows lack a size; the others show once, few, many or a class for expanded clones.

d_call: -; clone_size: -; v_call: TRBV30; j_call: TRBJ2-5; cdr3_nt: TGTGCCTGGACCCGGCCCACCCTGAGGGAGACCCAGTACTTC; cdr3_aa: CAWTRPTLRETQYF
d_call: -; clone_size: -; v_call: TRBV5-4; j_call: TRBJ2-3; cdr3_nt: TGTGCCAGCAGCCCAATCAGCACAGATACGCAGTATTTT; cdr3_aa: CASSPISTDTQYF
d_call: -; clone_size: -; v_call: TRBV9; j_call: TRBJ1-6; cdr3_nt: TGTGCCAGCAGCGTACGAATAGGGTCACCCCTCCACTTT; cdr3_aa: CASSVRIGSPLHF
d_call: -; clone_size: -; v_call: TRBV28; j_call: TRBJ1-2; cdr3_nt: TGTGCCAGCAGTTTTCGTAACTATGGCTACACCTTC; cdr3_aa: CASSFRNYGYTF
d_call: -; clone_size: few; v_call: TRBV29-1; j_call: TRBJ2-1; cdr3_nt: TGCAGCGTTACCCGGGACAATGAGCAGTTCTTC; cdr3_aa: CSVTRDNEQFF
d_call: -; clone_size: few; v_call: TRBV9; j_call: TRBJ2-7; cdr3_nt: TGTGCCAGCAGCGTAGATCCTGGAACCTACGAGCAGTACTTC; cdr3_aa: CASSVDPGTYEQYF
d_call: TRBD2; clone_size: once; v_call: TRBV30; j_call: TRBJ2-7; cdr3_nt: TGTGCCTGGACATTGGGACTAGCGGATTCCTACGAGCAGTACTTC; cdr3_aa: CAWTLGLADSYEQYF
d_call: TRBD1; clone_size: few; v_call: TRBV30; j_call: TRBJ1-2; cdr3_nt: TGTGCCTGGAGTCCACAGGGGGCGGGCTACACCTTC; cdr3_aa: CAWSPQGAGYTF
d_call: -; clone_size: -; v_call: TRBV29-1; j_call: TRBJ1-1; cdr3_nt: TGCAGCGTTTGGGTTTACACTGAAGCTTTCTTT; cdr3_aa: CSVWVYTEAFF
d_call: -; clone_size: -; v_call: TRBV30; j_call: TRBJ2-7; cdr3_nt: TGTGCCTGGGGTCGTAGGGGGTCCGGTGGCGAGCAGTACTTC; cdr3_aa: CAWGRRGSGGEQYF
d_call: -; clone_size: -; v_call: TRBV30; j_call: TRBJ1-6; cdr3_nt: TGTGCCTGGAGTGTGGGAGAGGCAGGGCTCATTTCACCCCTCCACTTT; cdr3_aa: CAWSVGEAGLISPLHF
d_call: TRBD2; clone_size: -; v_call: TRBV30; j_call: TRBJ2-1; cdr3_nt: TGTGCCTGGAGCGGCCACGGGGGGGCCAATGAGCAGTTCTTC; cdr3_aa: CAWSGHGGANEQFF
d_call: -; clone_size: few; v_call: TRBV25-1; j_call: TRBJ1-1; cdr3_nt: TGTGCCAGCAGTGGATTAACAGGGAACACTGAAGCTTTCTTT; cdr3_aa: CASSGLTGNTEAFF
d_call: TRBD2; clone_size: -; v_call: TRBV4-3; j_call: TRBJ2-7; cdr3_nt: TGCGCCAGCAGCCAAGGGGTTTCTAGCGGGAGGCCGTACTTC; cdr3_aa: CASSQGVSSGRPYF
d_call: -; clone_size: -; v_call: TRBV30; j_call: TRBJ1-6; cdr3_nt: TGTGCCTGGAAGGTCAGACCCCTCCACTTT; cdr3_aa: CAWKVRPLHF
d_call: TRBD2; clone_size: -; v_call: TRBV29-1; j_call: TRBJ2-1; cdr3_nt: TGCAGCGTATGGGGACTAGCGGGAGGGGGGGAGCAGTTCTTC; cdr3_aa: CSVWGLAGGGEQFF
d_call: TRBD2; clone_size: few; v_call: TRBV11-3; j_call: TRBJ2-5; cdr3_nt: TGTGCCAGCAGCTTAGGGTATTGGGCTAGCGGGCAACAAGAGACCCAGTACTTC; cdr3_aa: CASSLGYWASGQQETQYF
d_call: TRBD1; clone_size: -; v_call: TRBV30; j_call: TRBJ1-5; cdr3_nt: TGTGCCTGGAGCGCCGGGACAGCCTACAATCAGCCCCAGCATTTT; cdr3_aa: CAWSAGTAYNQPQHF
d_call: -; clone_size: few; v_call: TRBV30; j_call: TRBJ2-7; cdr3_nt: TGTGCCTCCTTAACAGGTTCCTACGAGCAGTACTTC; cdr3_aa: CASLTGSYEQYF
d_call: -; clone_size: once; v_call: TRBV30; j_call: TRBJ1-1; cdr3_nt: TGTGCCTGGAGAATCTCTGACTTTGGTGGCACTGAAGCTTTCTTT; cdr3_aa: CAWRISDFGGTEAFF
d_call: -; clone_size: few; v_call: TRBV30; j_call: TRBJ2-3; cdr3_nt: TGTGCCTTTTCAGATACGCAGTATTTT; cdr3_aa: CAFSDTQYF
d_call: -; clone_size: few; v_call: TRBV6-5; j_call: TRBJ2-7; cdr3_nt: TGTGCCAGCAGTTACCGCAGGGAGTCCTACGAGCAGTACTTC; cdr3_aa: CASSYRRESYEQYF
d_call: -; clone_size: few; v_call: TRBV30; j_call: TRBJ2-1; cdr3_nt: TGTGCCTGGAGTTTGGGGTCAGCCGACTACAATGAGCAGTTCTTC; cdr3_aa: CAWSLGSADYNEQFF
d_call: -; clone_size: -; v_call: TRBV30; j_call: TRBJ1-1; cdr3_nt: TGTGCCTGGACAAGGTCCTACACTGAAGCTTTCTTT; cdr3_aa: CAWTRSYTEAFF
d_call: -; clone_size: -; v_call: TRBV30; j_call: TRBJ1-1; cdr3_nt: TGTGCCTGGAGTCTCTTCAGGAACACTGAAGCTTTCTTT; cdr3_aa: CAWSLFRNTEAFF
d_call: TRBD1; clone_size: -; v_call: TRBV5-6; j_call: TRBJ1-2; cdr3_nt: TGTGCCAGCAGCTCGGGGACAGGTAATGATGGCTACACCTTC; cdr3_aa: CASSSGTGNDGYTF
d_call: TRBD1; clone_size: -; v_call: TRBV30; j_call: TRBJ1-2; cdr3_nt: TGTGCCTGGAGTGCCCGGACAGGGATTAACTATGGCTACACCTTC; cdr3_aa: CAWSARTGINYGYTF
d_call: -; clone_size: -; v_call: TRBV25-1; j_call: TRBJ2-1; cdr3_nt: TGTGCCAGCAGTGATTTGGCCAACAATGAGCAGTTCTTC; cdr3_aa: CASSDLANNEQFF
d_call: -; clone_size: -; v_call: TRBV30; j_call: TRBJ2-5; cdr3_nt: TGTGCCTGGAGGGGGGGCAGGGGTGAAGAGACCCAGTACTTC; cdr3_aa: CAWRGGRGEETQYF
d_call: TRBD2; clone_size: few; v_call: TRBV4-3; j_call: TRBJ2-5; cdr3_nt: TGCGCCAGCAGCCTCACCGGGAGGGGAGAGACCCAGTACTTC; cdr3_aa: CASSLTGRGETQYF
d_call: -; clone_size: -; v_call: TRBV30; j_call: TRBJ2-7; cdr3_nt: TGTGCCCTCCGCCGACTACAGGGATTCGAGCAGTACTTC; cdr3_aa: CALRRLQGFEQYF
d_call: -; clone_size: -; v_call: TRBV19; j_call: TRBJ2-1; cdr3_nt: TGTGCCAGTAGTATAGGGATCCATGAGCAGTTCTTC; cdr3_aa: CASSIGIHEQFF
d_call: -; clone_size: once; v_call: TRBV30; j_call: TRBJ2-6; cdr3_nt: TGTGCCTGGGTTGCCTCTGGGGCCAACGTCCTGACTTTC; cdr3_aa: CAWVASGANVLTF
d_call: TRBD1; clone_size: -; v_call: TRBV5-6; j_call: TRBJ1-6; cdr3_nt: TGTGCCAGCAGCTGGGACAGAGCCCTAAATTCACCCCTCCACTTT; cdr3_aa: CASSWDRALNSPLHF
d_call: -; clone_size: -; v_call: TRBV30; j_call: TRBJ2-1; cdr3_nt: TGTGCCTGGGCCCCCGGGGGAATTGAGCAGTTCTTC; cdr3_aa: CAWAPGGIEQFF
d_call: TRBD2; clone_size: -; v_call: TRBV5-1; j_call: TRBJ2-1; cdr3_nt: TGCGCCAGCAGCTTGGCCCCCCTAGCGGGACCCTACAATGAGCAGTTCTTC; cdr3_aa: CASSLAPLAGPYNEQFF